This T cell receptor beta chain was captured by sequencing in a study of T cell repertoires in cytomegalovirus infection. Study overall: Used in the study were CMV epitopes, some recently identified and HLA-C-restricted, others well-studied and HLA-B-restricted. Through public TCR beta signatures, both CMV infection and matching HLA type were indicated. The study, taken as a whole, reports: The cumulative frequency of public TCR beta families identified carriers of CMV plus the relevant HLA. HLA-C-restricted CMV clonotypes gave the most frequent clonotype in two of eight donors.

A single record per CDR3 protein comes from TCRdb applying MiXCR to the reads. The sample shows some 800,000 distinct CDR3 sequences, about 31% of them seen only once. Details on this clonotype: What it binds is not known.

The J segment lost 7 bases and the V segment lost 11 bases, leaving 17 bases of the junction unmatched. Germline values: CDR1 SGHAT, CDR2 FQDESV (reference sequence). The CDR3 has 16 residues. The sequence was obtained from a human donor in good health (CMV status not recorded). Some clones in this sample may be carry-over from other donors' samples. The gene calls are TRBV11-1 and TRBJ2-2; TRBD1 agrees at 9 bases. The material sequenced was cultured CD8+ T cells from PBMCs, taken from culture after CMV antigen stimulation. The CDR3 sequence: CAGSGDTGGINGELFF. Written as DNA, the CDR3 is TGTGCCGGATCTGGGGACACAGGGGGCATTAACGGGGAGCTGTTTTTT.